A single sample is the source of the 21 T cell receptor beta chains below, sequenced in a study of T cells in Graves' hyperthyroidism and ophthalmopathy. RNA transcripts were the template for amplifying TCR beta CDR3 regions. The TCR CDR3 was amplified in a first-round RT-PCR using the HTBI primer set. TCRdb redid the calling of the multiplex PCR reads with MiXCR, one entry per CDR3 protein. The sample records some 200,000 distinct CDR3 sequences, about a sixth being singletons. Material for sequencing was blood. Every receptor here comes from a man in his forties or fifties with Graves' hyperthyroidism.

This clonotype showed up many times. The V call is TRBV28, the J call TRBJ1-5, with D hard to call. The germline gives CDR1 MDHEN, CDR2 SYDVKM. The CDR3 runs 13 residues. V was pared by 6 bases and J by 0 bases, with 6 bases between. The chain's CDR3 is CASSRYSNQPQHF. The CDR3 region has the DNA TGTGCCAGCAGCCGTTATAGCAATCAGCCCCAGCATTTT.

The V gene is TRBV5-1, the J gene TRBJ2-3; D call uncertain. The V end was cut by 1 base, the J end by 4 bases, with 10 bases between. CDR3 length equals 14 residues. Looked up from germline, CDR1 is SGHRS and CDR2 is YFSETQ. CDR3 in DNA: TGCGCCAGCAGCTTGTTCGGTTTCGCAGATACGCAGTATTTT. This codes for CASSLFGFADTQYF.

Many counts were recorded for this clonotype. The CDR3: CASSSMRGTDTQYF. Written as DNA, the CDR3 is TGTGCCAGCTCATCGATGCGGGGGACAGATACGCAGTATTTT. The V gene is TRBV18, the J gene TRBJ2-3, with TRBD2 matching over 7 bases. The CDR3 extends over 14 amino acids. Germline V gene sequence: CDR1 KGHSH, CDR2 LQKENI. Trimming removed 5 bases from V and 3 bases from J; junction bases left unmatched: 5.

In this sample, this clonotype turned up many times. The chain links TRBV7-2 to TRBJ2-6; 7 bases fit TRBD1. J was trimmed by 3 bases and V by 4 bases; bases with no gene match: 6. Germline V CDR1 and CDR2: SGHTA, FQGNSA. The CDR3 runs to 16 residues. CDR3: CASSSDRVRGANVLTF. DNA for the CDR3: TGTGCCAGCAGCTCCGACAGGGTCCGTGGGGCCAACGTCCTGACTTTC.

This clonotype appeared many times. The V and J genes are TRBV5-5 and TRBJ2-7; 9 bases align to TRBD2. The CDR3 totals 14 residues. The V gene's germline CDR1 is SGHKS and CDR2 YYEKEE (reference sequence). The ends lost 1 base at V and 6 bases at J; junction bases unmatched: 5. The CDR3 nucleotides are TGTGCCAGCAGCTTGCTAGCGGGACCGACCGAGCAGTACTTC. It translates to CASSLLAGPTEQYF. Using reference TRBV5-5 and TRBJ2-7 for the parts outside the CDR3, the full variable domain is DAGVTQSPTHLIKTRGQQVTLRCSPISGHKSVSWYQQVLGQGPQFIFQYYEKEERGRGNFPDRFSARQFPNYSSELNVNALLLGDSALYLCASSLLAGPTEQYFGPGTRLTVT.

The chain uses TRBV7-9 and TRBJ1-4; TRBD1 might be the D (5 bases). Trimming shortened V by 5 bases and J by 2 bases, and 9 bases separated the two germline ends. Germline CDR1 SEHNR, CDR2 FQNEAQ (reference sequence). The CDR3 is 14 amino acids. The CDR3 sequence is CASSRRGTNEKLFF. CDR3 bases: TGTGCCAGCAGCCGCCGGGGGACTAATGAAAAACTGTTTTTT.

In this sample, this clonotype turned up many times. The chain uses TRBV12-3 or TRBV12-4 and TRBJ2-2; D tentatively fits TRBD1 or TRBD2 (6 bases each). The CDR3 has 14 amino acids. V was shortened by 6 bases and J by 5 bases, with 13 bases between the two germline ends. The CDR3 bases are TGTGCCAGCAGGCCGGGGGCAGGAACCGGGGAGCTGTTTTTT. Translating gives CASRPGAGTGELFF.

This chain joins TRBV7-6 and TRBJ2-2; D gene uncertain. The CDR3 runs 15 residues. V lost 6 bases and J lost 7, with 18 bases in between. In germline, CDR1 is SGHVS, CDR2 FNYEAQ. CDR3 protein: CASRRLNSVNGELFF. The CDR3 coding sequence is TGTGCCAGCAGACGTTTAAACAGTGTTAACGGGGAGCTGTTTTTT. The complete variable domain, with remaining parts taken from reference TRBV7-6 and TRBJ2-2, reads GAGVSQSPRYKVTKRGQDVALRCDPISGHVSLYWYRQALGQGPEFLTYFNYEAQQDKSGLPNDRFSAERPEGSISTLTIQRTEQRDSAMYRCASRRLNSVNGELFFGEGSRLTVL.

This clonotype came up a few times. The genes are TRBV7-9 and TRBJ2-1, with D unclear. CDR3 length equals 15 residues. Germline V gene data show CDR1 as SEHNR and CDR2 as FQNEAQ (reference sequence). V shed 4 bases and J shed 4 bases, with 14 bases lying between them. This CDR3 reads CASSSTNGLYNEQFF. In DNA form, the CDR3 reads TGTGCCAGCAGCTCAACTAACGGGTTATACAATGAGCAGTTCTTC.

This clonotype was recorded many times. The V and J genes are TRBV28 and TRBJ2-1; TRBD2 aligns across 11 bases. V shed 1 base, J shed 4 bases, and the junction held 3 bases outside the gene matches. Germline V CDR1 and CDR2: MDHEN, SYDVKM. This CDR3 has 16 amino acids. The CDR3: CASSLSGTSGYNEQFF. In DNA form, the CDR3 reads TGTGCCAGCAGTTTATCTGGGACTAGCGGTTACAATGAGCAGTTCTTC.

The V gene is TRBV7-9, the J gene TRBJ2-1, with 10 bases that match TRBD2. V trimming: 5 bases; J trimming: 9 bases; junction bases outside the gene matches: 7. Germline V gene lookup returns CDR1 SEHNR and CDR2 FQNEAQ (reference sequence). The CDR3 consists of 14 residues. CDR3 sequence: CASSPPSGSGEQFF. The CDR3 nucleotides read TGTGCCAGCAGCCCACCTAGCGGGAGCGGTGAGCAGTTCTTC.

The rearrangement links TRBV28 to TRBJ2-5; 7 bases agree with TRBD1. The CDR3 spans 15 residues. Germline CDR1 MDHEN, CDR2 SYDVKM. The J segment lost 0 bases and the V segment lost 5 bases, leaving 6 bases of the junction unmatched. The CDR3 bases are TGTGCCAGCAGTCTCGACAGGGTGTACCAAGAGACCCAGTACTTC. It codes for CASSLDRVYQETQYF.

This clonotype was seen repeatedly, ten times or more. The J gene is TRBJ2-7, the V gene TRBV20-1; 10 nucleotides align to TRBD2. Germline values: CDR1 DFQATT, CDR2 SNEGSKA (reference sequence). The V segment lost 4 bases and the J segment 3 bases; nucleotides outside the gene matches: 9. The CDR3 sequence is 15 residues long. In DNA form, the CDR3 reads TGCAGTGCTAACGTCCTAGCGGGAGAGAACTACGAGCAGTACTTC. Residues: CSANVLAGENYEQYF.

This sequence joins TRBV29-1 and TRBJ1-2; a possible D gene is TRBD1 (6 bases). Germline V gives CDR1 SQVTM, CDR2 ANQGSEA. V was cut by 3 bases and J by 6 bases, with 11 bases left in between. This CDR3 region has 12 residues. CDR3 in DNA: TGCAGCGTTGATGGGTACAGGGATGGCTACACCTTC. It translates to CSVDGYRDGYTF.

There are many counts of this clonotype. This chain links TRBV30 with TRBJ1-4; 7 bases agree with TRBD1. V trimming: 5 bases; J trimming: 10 bases; junction bases outside the gene matches: 13. CDR1 GTSNPN and CDR2 SVGIG come from the germline V gene (reference sequence). This CDR3 has 14 amino acids. CDR3 loop: CAWAKTGREGKLFF. CDR3 coding DNA: TGTGCCTGGGCCAAGACAGGGCGGGAGGGAAAACTGTTTTTT.

This clonotype has ten or more counts. CDR3 nucleotides: TGTGCCAGCAGCTTAGACAGCACAGATACGCAGTATTTT. Translating gives CASSLDSTDTQYF. The chain links TRBV5-4 to TRBJ2-3; D unclear. Trimming took off 2 bases at V and 0 bases at J, with 4 bases between the two ends. The CDR3 sequence is 13 residues long. CDR1 is SGHNT, CDR2 YYREEE, per germline (reference sequence). Using reference TRBV5-4 and TRBJ2-3 for the parts outside the CDR3, the full variable domain is ETGVTQSPTHLIKTRGQQVTLRCSSQSGHNTVSWYQQALGQGPQFIFQYYREEENGRGNFPPRFSGLQFPNYSSELNVNALELDDSALYLCASSLDSTDTQYFGPGTRLTVL.

This clonotype was observed a single time. The V gene is TRBV19, the J gene TRBJ2-1, with 14 nucleotides matching TRBD2. Trimming took 5 bases from V and 1 from J; bases not matched to a gene: 7. Per germline, CDR1 LNHDA and CDR2 SQIVND (reference sequence). This CDR3 is 18 amino acids long. The CDR3 spells CASSSGTSGSWSYNEQFF. In DNA form, the CDR3 reads TGTGCCAGTAGTTCCGGGACTAGCGGGAGTTGGTCCTACAATGAGCAGTTCTTC.

This clonotype was observed at least ten times. The gene calls are TRBV2 and TRBJ2-2; no clear D gene. Trimming cost V 6 bases and J 6 bases, with 5 bases left between them. The CDR3 contains 11 residues. Germline V gene lookup returns CDR1 SNHLY and CDR2 FYNNEI. CDR3 nucleotides: TGTGCCAGCAGATACTCCGGGGAGCTGTTTTTT. Translated, it gives CASRYSGELFF.

This clonotype was detected ten times or more. This rearrangement joins TRBV18 to TRBJ2-7, with D maybe TRBD2 (6 bases). This CDR3 comprises 14 residues. With 4 bases removed from V and 2 bases from J, the gap between germline ends came to 12 bases. CDR1 is KGHSH and CDR2 is LQKENI in the germline V gene. The CDR3 loop reads CASSLTGRAYEQYF. The CDR3 bases are TGTGCCAGCTCACTAACCGGGAGAGCCTACGAGCAGTACTTC. The full variable domain, in which reference TRBV18 and TRBJ2-7 provide the parts outside the CDR3, is NAGVMQNPRHLVRRRGQEARLRCSPMKGHSHVYWYRQLPEEGLKFMVYLQKENIIDESGMPKERFSAEFPKEGPSILRIQQVVRGDSAAYFCASSLTGRAYEQYFGPGTRLTVT.

This chain joins TRBV2 and TRBJ2-7; a weak D match, TRBD2 (6 bases). Per the germline V gene, CDR1 is SNHLY and CDR2 is FYNNEI. V gave up 4 bases and J gave up 0 bases, with 16 bases separating them. This CDR3 is 16 amino acids long. CDR3 protein: CASSGERAQSSYEQYF. Written as DNA, the CDR3 is TGTGCCAGCAGTGGAGAGCGGGCTCAAAGCTCCTACGAGCAGTACTTC. Drawing the rest from reference TRBV2 and TRBJ2-7, the complete variable domain is EPEVTQTPSHQVTQMGQEVILRCVPISNHLYFYWYRQILGQKVEFLVSFYNNEISEKSEIFDDQFSVERPDGSNFTLKIRSTKLEDSAMYFCASSGERAQSSYEQYFGPGTRLTVT.

This clonotype was observed at least ten times. V gene TRBV20-1 combines with J gene TRBJ2-3; TRBD2 matches 9 bases. Germline trimming cut 0 bases from V and 5 bases from J; bases unmatched to any gene: 15. This CDR3 region has 18 residues. Germline CDR1 DFQATT, CDR2 SNEGSKA (reference sequence). The CDR3 bases are TGCAGTGCTAGAGATGACGGGGCTAGCGGGATGGTGGGAGATACGCAGTATTTT. It encodes CSARDDGASGMVGDTQYF.